One and the same sample provided the 26 T cell receptor beta chains below, sequenced in a study of T-cell reconstitution after alpha-beta-depleted transplantation in children. The TCRbeta library incorporated unique molecular identifiers. A single record per CDR3 protein comes from TCRdb applying MiXCR to the PCR reads. The top ten hold under 3% of the sample, which has hundreds of thousands of distinct CDR3 sequences, roughly 33% seen once. Sequencing used PBMCs from the stem cell graft donor, obtained from the stem cell graft. These receptors were obtained from a human donor who donated a stem cell graft to a child with aplastic anemia.

In its sample, this clonotype was seen a few times. The rearrangement uses TRBV20-1 and TRBJ2-1; TRBD2 agrees at 10 bases. The CDR3 is 15 residues long. The junction had 5 bases not matched to a gene; V was cut back by 0 bases and J by 6 bases. Germline V CDR1 and CDR2: DFQATT, SNEGSKA (reference sequence). The CDR3 spells CSARDLGTSVNEQFF. The CDR3 nucleotides are TGCAGTGCTAGAGATCTGGGGACTAGCGTCAATGAGCAGTTCTTC.

This clonotype appeared a few times. V and J are TRBV25-1 and TRBJ2-5; 12 bases agree with TRBD2. V lost 3 bases, J lost 3 bases, and 5 bases stayed unmatched. Looked up from germline, CDR1 is MGHDK and CDR2 is SYGVNS. The CDR3 spans 16 residues. The DNA of the CDR3 is TGTGCCAGCAGTGACGTCTCTAGCGGGAGGGAAGAGACCCAGTACTTC. Residues: CASSDVSSGREETQYF.

This rearrangement joins TRBV7-8 to TRBJ1-1, with 9 nucleotides matching TRBD1. This CDR3 is 14 amino acids long. Germline assignment: CDR1 SGHVS and CDR2 FQNEAQ. V dropped 6 bases and J dropped 7; count of bases not matched to a gene: 9. CDR3 sequence reads: CASSHGQGSFEAFF. The CDR3 region has the DNA TGTGCCAGCAGTCACGGACAGGGGTCATTTGAAGCTTTCTTT. The full variable domain, its missing parts supplied by reference TRBV7-8 and TRBJ1-1, is GAGVSQSPRYKVAKRGQDVALRCDPISGHVSLFWYQQALGQGPEFLTYFQNEAQLDKSGLPSDRFFAERPEGSVSTLKIQRTQQEDSAVYLCASSHGQGSFEAFFGQGTRLTVV.

The sample holds a few counts of this clonotype. The chain recombines TRBV3-1 with TRBJ2-1; TRBD2 agrees at 9 bases. After removal of 6 bases from V and 6 bases from J, the junction contained 12 bases not matched to a gene. CDR3 length: 16 residues. Germline values: CDR1 LGHDT, CDR2 YNNKEL (reference sequence). CDR3 bases: TGTGCCAGCAGTCAAAGAGCGGGAGGAATGGGCAATGAGCAGTTCTTC. Amino acid sequence: CASSQRAGGMGNEQFF.

This clonotype was picked up a small number of times. The V call is TRBV12-3 or TRBV12-4, the J call TRBJ2-1; a weak D match, TRBD1 (5 bases). Trimming shortened V by 6 bases and J by 4 bases, and 25 bases separated the two germline ends. The CDR3 is 18 residues long. This chain's CDR3 is CASRSGYGHLKRYNEQFF. For the CDR3, the DNA is TGTGCCAGCAGGTCAGGTTATGGACATCTGAAACGATACAATGAGCAGTTCTTC.

The genes are TRBV20-1 and TRBJ1-1; D uncertain. Germline V gene sequence: CDR1 DFQATT, CDR2 SNEGSKA (reference sequence). This CDR3 is 13 amino acids long. V was pared by 2 bases and J by 11 bases, with 18 bases between. CDR3 bases: TGCAGTGCTAGATCATATGGGCCCAATGGGGCTTTCTTT. Its protein product is CSARSYGPNGAFF.

This chain joins TRBV7-8 and TRBJ2-3, with 10 bases fitting TRBD2. Germline loops: CDR1 SGHVS, CDR2 FQNEAQ. J gave up 6 bases and V 3 bases, and 6 bases lay outside the gene matches. The CDR3 contains 15 residues. The CDR3: CASSFTSGTLDTQYF. CDR3 sequence (DNA): TGTGCCAGCAGCTTTACTAGCGGGACCCTGGATACGCAGTATTTT.

The J gene is TRBJ2-4, the V gene TRBV6-1; D possibly uses TRBD1 or TRBD2 (5 bases each). Deletions cut 4 bases from V and 7 bases from J, with 14 bases between. Germline V CDR1 and CDR2: MNHNS, SASEGT. This CDR3 is built from 14 residues. CDR3 DNA sequence: TGTGCCAGCAGTGCCGGGACGGCCATGAACATTCAGTACTTC. Its protein is CASSAGTAMNIQYF.

The rearrangement joins TRBV19 to TRBJ1-1; D may be TRBD1 (5 bases). This CDR3 has 14 residues. The V gene lost 6 bases and the J gene lost 2 bases, with 13 bases spanning the gap. Germline V gene lookup returns CDR1 LNHDA and CDR2 SQIVND (reference sequence). The CDR3 nucleotides read TGTGCCAGTAGCCCGAGCGGGGCTAACACTGAAGCTTTCTTT. It specifies CASSPSGANTEAFF.

The V and J genes are TRBV7-8 and TRBJ2-1; 7 bases agree with TRBD2. The CDR3 contains 16 residues. Germline CDR1 is SGHVS and CDR2 is FQNEAQ. V was pared by 1 base and J by 4 bases, with 7 bases of the junction left unmatched. The CDR3 DNA sequence: TGTGCCAGCAGCTTAGGGTGGGAGGGAGCTTACAATGAGCAGTTCTTC. This sequence encodes CASSLGWEGAYNEQFF.

This rearrangement joins TRBV12-3 or TRBV12-4 to TRBJ1-4, with TRBD1 as a possible D gene (6 bases). The V end was cut by 2 bases, the J end by 3 bases, with 7 bases between. This CDR3 is 14 amino acids long. The CDR3 region has the DNA TGTGCCAGCAGTTTACAGGGGCCTAATGAAAAACTGTTTTTT. Its protein is CASSLQGPNEKLFF.

The chain joins TRBV12-3 or TRBV12-4 to TRBJ2-2; D assignment may be TRBD1 or TRBD2 (6 bases each). The CDR3 runs 19 residues. Trimming stripped 2 bases from V and 6 bases from J, with 25 bases between. CDR3 DNA sequence: TGTGCCAGCAGTTTACGAGGGGGGTCGATCCGGGTGCAAGCCGGGGAGCTGTTTTTT. The encoded protein is CASSLRGGSIRVQAGELFF.

The chain joins TRBV29-1 to TRBJ2-1, with D perhaps TRBD2 (6 bases). The CDR3 spans 11 residues. Germline CDR1 SQVTM, CDR2 ANQGSEA. The V gene lost 8 bases and the J gene lost 8 bases, with 13 bases spanning the gap. CDR3 in DNA: TGCAGCCCCCGGTGGGGGGATGAGCAGTTCTTC. It specifies CSPRWGDEQFF.

The CDR3 loop is CASSQGTVTSLGYTF. The CDR3 DNA reads as TGTGCCAGCAGCCAAGGGACGGTAACGTCGTTAGGCTACACCTTC. The chain joins TRBV3-1 to TRBJ1-2; D call uncertain. Germline V gene lookup returns CDR1 LGHDT and CDR2 YNNKEL (reference sequence). CDR3 length: 15 amino acids. The V end lost 1 base, the J end lost 8 bases, and 17 bases lay between the germline ends.

V and J are TRBV4-2 and TRBJ2-3, with D possibly matching TRBD1 (5 bases). The V end lost 4 bases, the J end lost 5 bases, and 16 bases lay between the germline ends. In germline, CDR1 is LGHNA, CDR2 YNFKEQ. CDR3 length: 15 residues. The CDR3 here is CASSPQEPKGDTQYF. The CDR3, as DNA: TGTGCCAGCAGCCCACAGGAGCCGAAGGGAGATACGCAGTATTTT.

Details on this clonotype: One junction end does not reproduce the germline sequence, and a read error may be involved. This chain connects TRBV20-1 to TRBJ2-5; TRBD2 is a possible D gene (5 bases). Germline V gene data show CDR1 as DFQATT and CDR2 as SNEGSKA (reference sequence). The CDR3 has 14 amino acids. The CDR3 nucleotides are TGCTGTGCTCGAAGCGGCTCGCTGGGAGAGACCCAGTACTTC. This gives the protein CCARSGSLGETQYF.

The chain couples TRBV4-2 to TRBJ2-4; 7 nucleotides match TRBD1. With V trimmed by 0 bases and J by 12 bases, 8 bases remained unmatched. CDR1 is LGHNA and CDR2 is YNFKEQ in the germline V gene. The length of the CDR3 is 14 residues. CDR3 sequence reads: CASSQDATGATQYF. The CDR3 DNA reads as TGTGCCAGCAGCCAAGATGCCACAGGGGCTACTCAGTACTTC.

The chain joins TRBV20-1 to TRBJ2-4; a possible D gene is TRBD2 (6 bases). Germline assignment: CDR1 DFQATT and CDR2 SNEGSKA (reference sequence). The CDR3 length is 17 residues. V lost 1 base and J lost 1, with 17 bases in between. The CDR3 coding sequence is TGCAGTGCTAGAGGGGGGGAAGTCGATCCGGCCAAAAACATTCAGTACTTC. This gives the protein CSARGGEVDPAKNIQYF.

The chain is built from TRBV12-3 or TRBV12-4 and TRBJ1-1; 11 nucleotides agree with TRBD1. The CDR3 has 15 residues. J lost 5 bases, V lost 4 bases, and 6 bases had no gene match. DNA for the CDR3: TGTGCCAGCAGTTGGCCGGGACAGGGGGATACTGAAGCTTTCTTT. As protein: CASSWPGQGDTEAFF.

The V call is TRBV4-3, the J call TRBJ2-3, with TRBD2 matching over 10 bases. Germline V gene sequence: CDR1 LGHNA, CDR2 YSLEER. Losses at the gene ends were 1 base for V and 2 bases for J; bases not matched to a gene: 9. The CDR3 consists of 18 residues. The CDR3 DNA reads TGCGCCAGCAGCCAAGGGGCGGGACTAGCGTACGACACAGATACGCAGTATTTT. It encodes CASSQGAGLAYDTDTQYF.

This chain joins TRBV20-1 and TRBJ1-1; D uncertain. CDR3 length: 13 residues. Per the germline V gene, CDR1 is DFQATT and CDR2 is SNEGSKA (reference sequence). Trimming left V 1 base short and J 6 bases short, with 12 bases between. CDR3: CSARAVIRSEAFF. The CDR3 nucleotides are TGCAGTGCTAGAGCGGTAATCAGATCTGAAGCTTTCTTT.

V is TRBV27 and J is TRBJ2-3; TRBD1 aligns across 7 bases. Germline V gives CDR1 MNHEY, CDR2 SMNVEV (reference sequence). V lost 4 bases and J lost 4; bases outside the gene matches: 8. The CDR3 has 15 residues. CDR3 loop: CASSWQGDVADTQYF. CDR3 bases: TGTGCCAGCAGTTGGCAGGGGGATGTCGCAGATACGCAGTATTTT.

In this sample, this clonotype turned up a few times. This chain connects TRBV7-3 to TRBJ2-1; 9 positions match TRBD2. J lost 9 bases, V lost 2 bases, and 11 bases had no gene match. The CDR3 loop spans 16 amino acids. Germline V gene lookup returns CDR1 SGHTA and CDR2 FQGTGA. The CDR3 protein is CASSLGVSSGKPEQFF. CDR3 nucleotide sequence: TGTGCCAGCAGCTTAGGGGTTTCTAGCGGGAAACCTGAGCAGTTCTTC.

This clonotype was seen only a few times. The chain has TRBV5-6 and TRBJ1-1; TRBD1 is a possible D gene (5 bases). Germline CDR1 is SGHDT and CDR2 is YYEEEE. V was clipped by 3 bases and J by 4 bases, with 22 bases between them. The length of the CDR3 is 17 residues. Here the CDR3 DNA reads TGTGCCAGCAGCTCGATCCGTGGGGGGGATTTGATCACTGAAGCTTTCTTT. It yields the protein CASSSIRGGDLITEAFF.

V and J are TRBV3-1 and TRBJ1-3; no clear D. CDR1 is LGHDT, CDR2 YNNKEL, per germline (reference sequence). V was cut by 3 bases and J by 0 bases, with 6 bases left in between. This CDR3 has 14 residues. The CDR3 DNA is TGTGCCAGCAGCCACGTGGCCTCTGGAAACACCATATATTTT. It translates to CASSHVASGNTIYF.

This clonotype was found a few times. CDR3 DNA: TGTGCCAGCAGTTTAAGTGGAACTGGGCAGTTCTTC. As protein: CASSLSGTGQFF. V usage is TRBV28 and J usage is TRBJ2-1; D ambiguous. Germline V gives CDR1 MDHEN, CDR2 SYDVKM. Trimming left V 2 bases short and J 12 bases short, with 11 bases between. The CDR3 spans 12 residues.